This T cell receptor beta chain was recorded in a study of lymphopenia after photon versus proton radiotherapy. TCRdb's copy holds only in-frame clones and misses some; the assay was immunoSEQ multiplex PCR. In the table there are tens of thousands of clones, more than 85% of which are singletons. This CDR3 spans 15 amino acids. From germline, CDR1 is SQVTM and CDR2 ANQGSEA. J lost 6 bases, V lost 6 bases, and 13 bases had no gene match. V and J are TRBV29-1 and TRBJ2-2, with TRBD1 matching over 7 bases. The sample here was peripheral blood, taken from a patient treated with photon-based radiotherapy. This clonotype was sampled from a woman aged 40 to 49 with cholangiocarcinoma. For the CDR3, the DNA is TGCAGCGTCGTAAACGACAGGGTTTATCCCGGGGAGCTGTTTTTT. Its protein is CSVVNDRVYPGELFF.